This is a list of T cell receptor beta chains from one sample in a study of blood T cell repertoires in COVID-19. Profiled with immunoSEQ multiplex PCR; TCRdb holds only in-frame clones, not every one. The sample has around 57,000 clones, roughly 90% seen once; the top ten hold roughly 3.9%. The sample consisted of peripheral blood. All receptors come from a man aged 50 to 59 with acute or convalescent COVID-19. The CDR3 runs from the conserved cysteine through the conserved F or W. A D gene is named only where the DNA matches it firmly. Not all rows give a size; the values are once, few, many and, for expanded clones, a class.

size	V	length	J	D	DNA	CDR3
.	TRBV12-5	17	TRBJ1-6	TRBD1	TGTGCTAGTGGACAACCGGACAGGGGCGCCTATAATTCACCCCTCCACTTT	CASGQPDRGAYNSPLHF
.	TRBV6-1	16	TRBJ2-1	TRBD2	TGTGCCAGCAGTGGGGTAGCGGGGGGCTCCTACAATGAGCAGTTCTTC	CASSGVAGGSYNEQFF
.	TRBV29-1	15	TRBJ2-3	TRBD2	TGCAGCGTCAAGCGACTAGCGGGGGGCACAGATACGCAGTATTTT	CSVKRLAGGTDTQYF
.	TRBV18	13	TRBJ2-7	TRBD1	TGTGCCAGCTCACCATGGACAGGGGAAGAGCAGTACTTC	CASSPWTGEEQYF
few	TRBV24-1	13	TRBJ2-7	.	TGTGCCACCAGTGATTCTTCGGTCGTCGAGCAGTACTTC	CATSDSSVVEQYF
.	TRBV6-1	15	TRBJ2-7	TRBD1	TGTGCCAGCAGTGACGTCGGGACAGGATACTACGAGCAGTACTTC	CASSDVGTGYYEQYF
.	TRBV7-8	12	TRBJ1-1	.	TGTGCCAGCAGCTTAAGGAGGGGTGAAGCTTTCTTT	CASSLRRGEAFF
once	TRBV2	13	TRBJ2-5	TRBD2	TGTGCCAGCAGCCTAGCGGGAGTGGAGACCCAGTACTTC	CASSLAGVETQYF
.	TRBV5-1	17	TRBJ2-5	TRBD1	TGCGCCAGCAGCTTGGCCGGTCGTGGACAGGCAGCGGAGACCCAGTACTTC	CASSLAGRGQAAETQYF
.	TRBV2	15	TRBJ2-2	TRBD2	TGTGCCAGCAGTGAAGAGGCGGGAGTAGCCGGGGAGCTGTTTTTT	CASSEEAGVAGELFF
.	TRBV21-1	18	TRBJ2-6	.	TGTGCCAGCAGCCCCGGGACAGGGGTCCTCTCTGGGGCCAACGTCCTGACTTTC	CASSPGTGVLSGANVLTF
.	TRBV2	15	TRBJ2-7	TRBD1	TGTGCCAGCAGTGAAACGGGGACAGGGGGCTCCGAGCAGTACTTC	CASSETGTGGSEQYF
.	TRBV20-1	12	TRBJ2-1	.	TGCAGTGCTAGTTATCAGTTGAACGAGCAGTTCTTC	CSASYQLNEQFF
.	TRBV7-9	13	TRBJ2-7	.	TGTGCCAGCTTCAGGGGATCTGGGGACGAGCAGTACTTC	CASFRGSGDEQYF
few	TRBV5-1	14	TRBJ2-1	.	TGCGCCAGCAGCTTGGAAGCTTTCGGCGGAGAGCAGTTCTTC	CASSLEAFGGEQFF
few	TRBV7-6	15	TRBJ1-5	.	TGTGCCAGCAGCCCTAAACAGGGTCGGGGTCAGCCCCAGCATTTT	CASSPKQGRGQPQHF
.	TRBV9	13	TRBJ2-1	.	TGTGCCAGCAGCGTTAGAACGTCGGGTGAGCAGTTCTTC	CASSVRTSGEQFF
once	TRBV2	16	TRBJ1-2	.	TGTGCCAGCAGTGGATCGGGGGGGCTCCCGCCGGGTGGCTACACCTTC	CASSGSGGLPPGGYTF
.	TRBV10-1	17	TRBJ2-1	TRBD2	TGCGCCAGCAGTGAGTATGGCGGGGGATCGCCCTACAATGAGCAGTTCTTC	CASSEYGGGSPYNEQFF